This passage covers 18 T cell receptor beta chains from one sample sequenced in a study of T-cell reconstitution after alpha-beta-depleted transplantation in children. The authors prepared the TCRbeta library with unique molecular identifiers. In TCRdb, the PCR reads were re-called with MiXCR into one record per CDR3 protein. The sample includes 190,000 or so distinct CDR3 sequences, about 6% of them seen just once. Sequencing was performed on PBMCs, taken before TCRalphabeta/CD19-depleted stem cell transplant. The receptors derive from a girl under two years old with combined immunodeficiency, due to receive a stem cell transplant.

The chain carries TRBV5-1 and TRBJ2-2; 7 bases are shared with TRBD1. This CDR3 region has 15 residues. From germline, CDR1 is SGHRS and CDR2 YFSETQ. J gave up 2 bases and V 3 bases, and 4 bases lay outside the gene matches. The CDR3: CASSSTGINTGELFF. CDR3 coding DNA: TGCGCCAGCAGCTCGACAGGGATAAACACCGGGGAGCTGTTTTTT.

This clonotype was found many times. The chain couples TRBV5-1 to TRBJ2-7; D is possibly TRBD1 or TRBD2 (5 bases each). With 3 bases removed from V and 4 bases from J, the gap between germline ends came to 23 bases. This CDR3 comprises 17 residues. The germline gives CDR1 SGHRS, CDR2 YFSETQ. The CDR3 loop reads CASSYTLGTGPLYEQYF. The CDR3 DNA is TGCGCCAGCAGCTACACCTTGGGGACGGGACCCCTGTACGAGCAGTACTTC.

Turning to this clonotype: Being one base from a much bigger clone, this may be a read error. V gene TRBV2 combines with J gene TRBJ2-1, with 7 bases that match TRBD2. Germline V gene data show CDR1 as SNHLY and CDR2 as FYNNEI. There are 18 residues in the CDR3. CDR3 bases: TGTACCAGCAGTTTAGCCATGGGCGGGAGAGCTCCCTACAATGAGCAGTTCTTC. As protein: CTSSLAMGGRAPYNEQFF.

This clonotype came up many times. CDR3 DNA sequence: TGTGCCAGCACCCCGGGTTTCGAGACCCAGTACTTC. Translating gives CASTPGFETQYF. V is TRBV28 and J is TRBJ2-5; D call uncertain. Trimming stripped 7 bases from V and 5 bases from J, with 11 bases between. Germline values: CDR1 MDHEN, CDR2 SYDVKM. The CDR3 length is 12 residues.

This clonotype was counted ten times or more. The V gene is TRBV4-1, the J gene TRBJ2-2, with D unclear. The CDR3 sequence is 14 residues long. Germline CDR1 is MGHRA and CDR2 is YSYEKL. The ends were cut back, 1 base at V and 4 bases at J, with 7 bases in the middle. DNA of the CDR3: TGCGCCAGCAGCCAAGCCCACAGCACCGGGGAGCTGTTTTTT. It is translated as CASSQAHSTGELFF.

In its sample, this clonotype was seen many times. The chain links TRBV7-2 to TRBJ1-1, with TRBD1 matching 7 bases. Germline V lookup: CDR1 SGHTA, CDR2 FQGNSA. Unmatched junction bases numbered 7, after V lost 3 bases and J lost 3 bases. This CDR3 contains 15 residues. The CDR3 DNA reads TGTGCCAGCAGCTTGTTACCAGGGGGATACACTGAAGCTTTCTTT. Translated: CASSLLPGGYTEAFF.

This clonotype showed up just a few times. The chain is built from TRBV2 and TRBJ2-3, with a tentative D call TRBD2 (6 bases). V lost 4 bases, J lost 2 bases, and 10 bases lay in between. This CDR3 comprises 14 residues. CDR1 and CDR2 from the germline V gene are SNHLY and FYNNEI. CDR3 region: CASSGSGHTDTQYF. Written as DNA, the CDR3 is TGTGCCAGCAGTGGCAGCGGGCACACAGATACGCAGTATTTT. Looking up the rest from reference TRBV2 and TRBJ2-3 gives the full variable domain: EPEVTQTPSHQVTQMGQEVILRCVPISNHLYFYWYRQILGQKVEFLVSFYNNEISEKSEIFDDQFSVERPDGSNFTLKIRSTKLEDSAMYFCASSGSGHTDTQYFGPGTRLTVL.

This clonotype was found many times. The chain uses TRBV5-1 and TRBJ2-7; maybe TRBD1 (6 bases). The CDR3 runs 15 residues. Germline values: CDR1 SGHRS, CDR2 YFSETQ. V lost 4 bases and J 3 bases, leaving 17 bases between the germline ends. CDR3 in amino acids: CASSPLGHTSYEQYF. In DNA, the CDR3 is TGCGCCAGCAGCCCGCTGGGACATACTAGCTACGAGCAGTACTTC. Looking up the rest from reference TRBV5-1 and TRBJ2-7 gives the full variable domain: KAGVTQTPRYLIKTRGQQVTLSCSPISGHRSVSWYQQTPGQGLQFLFEYFSETQRNKGNFPGRFSGRQFSNSRSEMNVSTLELGDSALYLCASSPLGHTSYEQYFGPGTRLTVT.

A remark on this clonotype: Being one base from a much bigger clone, this may be a read error. The chain has TRBV5-1 and TRBJ2-1, with D unresolved. Germline assignment: CDR1 SGHRS and CDR2 YFSETQ. The CDR3 covers 17 residues. In DNA form, the CDR3 reads TGCGACAGCAGCCCCGCGAGGCCACAGAGCTCCTACAATGAGCAGTTCTTC. Translation gives CDSSPARPQSSYNEQFF.

The sample holds many counts of this clonotype. The rearrangement uses TRBV7-2 and TRBJ2-7; tentatively, D is TRBD2 (5 bases). CDR3 length: 14 amino acids. CDR1 SGHTA and CDR2 FQGNSA come from the germline V gene. Trimming left V 4 bases short and J 1 base short, with 11 bases between. CDR3 sequence (DNA): TGTGCCAGCAGCTCGGGAACATCATCCTACGAGCAGTACTTC. It encodes CASSSGTSSYEQYF. Drawing the rest from reference TRBV7-2 and TRBJ2-7, the complete variable domain is GAGVSQSPSNKVTEKGKDVELRCDPISGHTALYWYRQSLGQGLEFLIYFQGNSAPDKSGLPSDRFSAERTGGSVSTLTIQRTQQEDSAVYLCASSSGTSSYEQYFGPGTRLTVT.

This clonotype was observed a handful of times. This sequence joins TRBV20-1 and TRBJ2-5, with D possibly TRBD2 on 6 matching bases. V was clipped by 3 bases and J by 1 base, with 18 bases between them. The germline gives CDR1 DFQATT, CDR2 SNEGSKA (reference sequence). The CDR3 has 16 residues. CDR3 region: CSASTPPAGLQETQYF. In DNA, the CDR3 is TGCAGTGCTAGCACCCCGCCGGCGGGGCTCCAAGAGACCCAGTACTTC.

This clonotype has more than one count but fewer than ten. The chain joins TRBV7-2 to TRBJ1-2, with no clear D. Germline CDR1 reads SGHTA; CDR2 reads FQGNSA. V shed 5 bases and J shed 6 bases, with 10 bases lying between them. The length of the CDR3 is 12 residues. In DNA form, the CDR3 reads TGTGCCAGCAGCGTCCCGCCGAATGGCTACACCTTC. Amino acids: CASSVPPNGYTF.

This clonotype has ten or more counts. This chain joins TRBV12-3 or TRBV12-4 and TRBJ1-3; D unclear. CDR3 length equals 14 residues. Trimming left V 2 bases short and J 5 bases short, with 10 bases between. CDR3 in amino acids: CASSLSSRRNTIYF. Here the CDR3 DNA reads TGTGCCAGCAGTTTAAGCTCTAGAAGAAACACCATATATTTT.

This clonotype appeared many times. V and J are TRBV15 and TRBJ2-5; maybe TRBD1 (5 bases). Between the trimmed V and J ends, which lost 0 bases and 0 bases, there was a span of 11 bases. Germline CDR1 reads LNHNV; CDR2 reads YYDKDF (reference sequence). The CDR3 covers 16 residues. CDR3 loop: CATSREGAQDQETQYF. For the CDR3, the DNA is TGTGCCACCAGCAGAGAAGGGGCGCAGGACCAAGAGACCCAGTACTTC.

This clonotype was picked up many times. The chain uses TRBV7-8 and TRBJ2-7, with D maybe TRBD1 (5 bases). CDR1 is SGHVS and CDR2 is FQNEAQ in the germline V gene. Trimming pared 4 bases from V and 5 bases from J, leaving 15 bases between. The CDR3 totals 14 residues. CDR3 sequence (DNA): TGTGCCAGCAGCTCTAGAAACAGGCTCCACGAGCAGTACTTC. Amino acids: CASSSRNRLHEQYF. The full variable domain, rest sourced from reference TRBV7-8 and TRBJ2-7, is GAGVSQSPRYKVAKRGQDVALRCDPISGHVSLFWYQQALGQGPEFLTYFQNEAQLDKSGLPSDRFFAERPEGSVSTLKIQRTQQEDSAVYLCASSSRNRLHEQYFGPGTRLTVT.

This clonotype has a count of ten or more. The rearrangement uses TRBV14 and TRBJ2-7, with TRBD1 as a possible D gene (5 bases). Germline V lookup: CDR1 SGHDN, CDR2 FVKESK. V was cut by 0 bases and J by 2 bases, with 23 bases left in between. The CDR3 consists of 19 residues. CDR3 in amino acids: CASSQDWHDQGKGPYEQYF. The CDR3 DNA reads TGTGCCAGCAGCCAAGATTGGCATGACCAGGGAAAAGGCCCCTACGAGCAGTACTTC.

This clonotype appeared many times. The rearrangement joins TRBV6-5 to TRBJ2-6; 8 positions agree with TRBD1. CDR3 length equals 19 residues. CDR1 is MNHEY and CDR2 is SVGAGI in the germline V gene. Trimming took 0 bases from V and 2 from J; bases not matched to a gene: 9. CDR3 protein: CASSYSRAGGVTGANVLTF. The CDR3, as DNA: TGTGCCAGCAGTTACTCGAGGGCAGGGGGCGTAACTGGGGCCAACGTCCTGACTTTC.

The chain links TRBV9 to TRBJ2-7, with 9 bases identical to TRBD1. V lost 3 bases and J lost 2; bases outside the gene matches: 6. This CDR3 region has 15 residues. Per germline, CDR1 SGDLS and CDR2 YYNGEE. CDR3 in amino acids: CASSATGGPPYEQYF. As DNA, the CDR3 is TGTGCCAGCAGCGCAACAGGGGGCCCACCCTACGAGCAGTACTTC.